This T cell receptor beta chain originates from a study of T cell clones after liver transplantation (dated by TCRdb to the late 2010s). Background for the entire study: The samples were obtained from ITN030ST, a randomized trial that attempted immunosuppression withdrawal within 2 years after liver transplantation. To count as tolerant, a recipient had to stay completely off immunosuppression for at least one year without liver enzymes climbing beyond twice the upper limit of normal. A cohort of 8 liver transplant recipients was studied, of whom 3 were classified as tolerant and 5 as non-tolerant. Until randomization at 12-24 months post-transplant, subjects were given standard immunosuppression, with no induction therapy. Three of the eight recipients were HCV-positive; the others were transplanted for non-autoimmune, non-viral indications. Third party-reactive TCRbeta sequences from pre-transplant MLRs were also identified as an antigen-independent comparator for donor-reactive sequences. Blood samples were taken pre-transplant, pre-randomization before withdrawal, and post-randomization after full withdrawal or failed withdrawal. Donor-reactive T cell clones were identified by TCRbeta sequencing after a pre-transplant mixed lymphocyte reaction and then tracked in post-transplant blood.

What the time point label conveys for this sample: pre-transplant. Thawed unstimulated PBMCs were stained for CD3, CD4 and CD8 and FACS-sorted into CD3+CD4+ and CD3+CD8+ populations. Each of the 8 studied subjects was randomized to immunosuppression withdrawal. The Qiagen DNeasy Blood and Tissue Kit was used to isolate genomic DNA. The CDR3 contains 17 residues, cysteine and phenylalanine counted. The DNA shown is the 51-base CDR3, in frame from base 1. CDR1 and CDR2, looked up from the germline V gene (reference sequence), are SEHNR and FQNEAQ. Relative to germline, V is 7 bases shorter and J is 2 bases shorter, with 23 bases between their ends. Comment on this clone: Its antigen is unknown. No clone much larger than this one lies a single base away; base qualities are absent.

What the work shows at the level of the full study, not this receptor alone: In a couple of subjects, low numbers of available donor cells limited the measurable donor-reactive repertoire. Circulating donor-reactive CD4 TCRbeta sequences fell significantly post-transplant in most of the 8 subjects, irrespective of tolerance or HCV status. The conclusions were considered preliminary, being limited by small, heterogeneous patient numbers and non-standardized post-transplant time points. Donor-reactive sequences declined more than third party-reactive ones, suggesting partial antigen-specific deletion unrelated to withdrawal success. When repertoire turnover was taken into account, detection of donor-reactive sequences was significantly reduced in 7 of 8 subjects for CD4 and in 8 of 8 subjects for CD8. Because no allograft tissue specimens were available, donor-reactive T cells may have migrated into the graft instead of being deleted.

Using immunoSEQ, frozen genomic DNA was subjected to high-throughput TCRbeta CDR3 sequencing, a process that included PCR amplification, mapping, bias correction and internal controls. As for how the authors treated the data: Only productive rearrangements were retained, with each unique TCRbeta sequence defined by its CDR3 nucleotide sequence together with its V and J gene. A sequence counted as donor-reactive only if the sequence showed at least 5-fold expansion in CFSE-low cells compared with unstimulated pre-transplant cells and had a frequency of at least 0.01%. Minimum frequency thresholds were set for each subject on the basis of the unstimulated sample with the lowest template count, so that a detection power of at least 90% was ensured. Jensen-Shannon divergence between the top 1000 TCRbeta sequences post-transplant and pre-transplant was used to measure repertoire turnover. Two-sided Fisher's exact tests were used to test for changes in how often donor-reactive sequences were detected. The table comes from immuneACCESS by way of TCRdb, which keeps in-frame sequences with V and J called. Part of the clones is missing from these tables; in studies checked, under half for an unresolved V gene and the rest for unknown reasons. For V, J and clone size, that table is used; D and trimming come from the DNA. In all, the sample holds 53,000 or so clones, and approximately 84% of those were seen once. The ten top clones hold roughly 8% of the sample.

The rearranged chain carries TRBV7-9 and TRBJ2-5; the best D guess is TRBD2, with 7 bases matching. This clonotype was obtained from a human donor who received a liver transplant. Source: CD4+ T cells from blood, taken before liver transplant. This receptor has the CDR3 CASTPFGGPSNQETQYF. The DNA is as follows: TGTGCCAGCACCCCTTTCGGGGGGCCTTCAAATCAAGAGACCCAGTACTTC.